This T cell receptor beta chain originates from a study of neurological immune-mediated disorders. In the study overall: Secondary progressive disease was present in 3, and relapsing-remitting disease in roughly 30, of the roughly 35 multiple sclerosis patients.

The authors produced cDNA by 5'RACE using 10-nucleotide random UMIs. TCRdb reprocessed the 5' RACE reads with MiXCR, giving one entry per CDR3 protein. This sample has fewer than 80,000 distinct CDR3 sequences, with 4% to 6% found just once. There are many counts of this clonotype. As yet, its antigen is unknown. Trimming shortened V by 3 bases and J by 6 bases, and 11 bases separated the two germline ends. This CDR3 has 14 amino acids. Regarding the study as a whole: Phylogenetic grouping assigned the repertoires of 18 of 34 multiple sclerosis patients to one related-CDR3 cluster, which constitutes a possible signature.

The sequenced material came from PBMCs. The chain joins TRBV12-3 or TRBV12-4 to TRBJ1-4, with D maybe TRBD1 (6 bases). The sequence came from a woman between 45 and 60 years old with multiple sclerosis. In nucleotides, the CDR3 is TGTGCCAGCAGTTTGGGGGGCCGATATGAAAAACTGTTTTTT. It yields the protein CASSLGGRYEKLFF.